The present T cell receptor (beta chain) was sequenced within a study of CD8 T cells in Susac syndrome. About 0.5 to 1 ug RNA was reverse transcribed with random hexamers. TCRdb used MiXCR to reprocess the immunoSEQ multiplex PCR reads, holding one entry per CDR3 protein. Here the sample spans about 120,000 distinct CDR3 sequences, 94% being singletons. The sequencing input was CD4+ T cells from PBMCs. This clonotype was obtained from a human donor in good health.

The CDR3 sequence is CASTRPHGRGPDNQPQHF. The CDR3 DNA sequence: TGTGCCAGCACCAGACCCCATGGCAGGGGGCCCGACAATCAGCCCCAGCATTTT. The chain recombines TRBV5-6 with TRBJ1-5, with 8 bases identical to TRBD1. The germline V gene encodes CDR1 SGHDT and CDR2 YYEEEE. Unmatched junction bases numbered 17, after V lost 6 bases and J lost 3 bases. The CDR3 consists of 18 residues.